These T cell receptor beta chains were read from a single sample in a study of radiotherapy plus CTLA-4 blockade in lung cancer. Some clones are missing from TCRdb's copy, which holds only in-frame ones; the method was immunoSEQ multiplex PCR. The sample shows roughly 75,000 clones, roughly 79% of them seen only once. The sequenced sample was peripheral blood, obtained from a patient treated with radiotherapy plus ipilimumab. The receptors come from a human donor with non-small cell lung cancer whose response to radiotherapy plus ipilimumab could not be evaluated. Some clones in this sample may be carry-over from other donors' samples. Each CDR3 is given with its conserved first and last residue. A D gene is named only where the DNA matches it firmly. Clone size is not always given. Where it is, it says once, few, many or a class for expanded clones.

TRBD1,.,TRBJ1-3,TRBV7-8,CASSLAGTGPISGNTIYF,TGTGCCAGCAGCTTAGCTGGGACAGGGCCGATCTCTGGAAACACCATATATTTT
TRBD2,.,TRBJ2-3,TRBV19,CASSKTSGGTDTQYF,TGTGCCAGTAGTAAGACTAGCGGGGGCACAGATACGCAGTATTTT
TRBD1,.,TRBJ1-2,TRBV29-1,CSVVGQGASGYTF,TGCAGCGTTGTGGGGCAGGGGGCTTCCGGCTACACCTTC
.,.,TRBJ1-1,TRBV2,CASLGQGNTEAFF,TGTGCCAGCCTTGGTCAGGGAAACACTGAAGCTTTCTTT
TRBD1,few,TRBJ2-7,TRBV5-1,CASSLVGRGHEQYF,TGCGCCAGCAGCTTGGTGGGCAGGGGGCACGAGCAGTACTTC
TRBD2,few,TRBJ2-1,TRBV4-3,CASRESSGGAGEQFF,TGCGCCAGCAGGGAAAGCAGCGGGGGGGCCGGTGAGCAGTTCTTC
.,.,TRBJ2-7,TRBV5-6,CASSPFPSGPTYEQYF,TGTGCCAGCAGTCCTTTTCCCAGCGGGCCCACCTACGAGCAGTACTTC
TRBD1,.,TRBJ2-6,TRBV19,CASSTRATGGGSGANVLTF,TGTGCCAGTAGTACCCGAGCAACAGGGGGAGGCTCTGGGGCCAACGTCCTGACTTTC
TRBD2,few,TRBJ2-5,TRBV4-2,CASSQEAGFQETQYF,TGTGCCAGCAGCCAAGAAGCGGGGTTCCAAGAGACCCAGTACTTC
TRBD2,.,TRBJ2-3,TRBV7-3,CASSTHQRGYTDTQYF,TGTGCCAGCAGCACCCACCAGCGGGGCTACACAGATACGCAGTATTTT
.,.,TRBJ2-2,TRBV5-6,CASSHGATAANTGELFF,TGTGCCAGCAGCCACGGCGCGACAGCAGCGAACACCGGGGAGCTGTTTTTT
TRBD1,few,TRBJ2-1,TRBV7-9,CASSRQGRDEQFF,TGTGCCAGCAGCCGACAGGGGAGAGATGAGCAGTTCTTC
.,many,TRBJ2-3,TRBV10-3,CAILSPPDTQYF,TGTGCCATCCTCTCCCCCCCAGATACGCAGTATTTT
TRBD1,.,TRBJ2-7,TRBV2,CASSVSGQGLWEQYF,TGTGCCAGCAGTGTATCGGGACAGGGGCTATGGGAGCAGTACTTC
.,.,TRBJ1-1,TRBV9,CASSSTSGTEAFF,TGTGCCAGCAGCTCTACTTCCGGCACTGAAGCTTTCTTT
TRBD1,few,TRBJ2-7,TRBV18,CASSPPSPGTASYEQYF,TGTGCCAGCTCACCACCTTCTCCGGGGACAGCATCCTACGAGCAGTACTTC
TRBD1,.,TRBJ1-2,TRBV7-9,CASSLTGEGYTF,TGTGCCAGCAGCCTAACAGGGGAAGGCTACACCTTC
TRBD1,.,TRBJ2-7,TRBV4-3,CASSLTGTGFTYEQYF,TGCGCCAGCAGCCTAACCGGGACAGGGTTCACCTACGAGCAGTACTTC
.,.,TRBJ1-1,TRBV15,CVTSRDRGRNTEAFF,TGTGTCACCAGCAGAGATCGAGGCCGAAACACTGAAGCTTTCTTT
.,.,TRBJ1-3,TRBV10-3,CAISGGPTNTIYF,TGTGCCATCAGCGGGGGGCCGACTAACACCATATATTTT
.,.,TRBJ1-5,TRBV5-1,CASSFSYGVNQPQHF,TGCGCCAGCAGCTTTAGTTACGGAGTCAATCAGCCCCAGCATTTT
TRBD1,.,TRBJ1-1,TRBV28,CASSSWTGERTEAFF,TGTGCCAGCAGTTCCTGGACAGGGGAGAGAACTGAAGCTTTCTTT
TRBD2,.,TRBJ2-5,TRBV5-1,CASSSSSGGGETQYF,TGCGCCAGCAGCTCCTCTAGCGGGGGCGGGGAGACCCAGTACTTC
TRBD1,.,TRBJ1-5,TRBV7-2,CASSWTGDSNQPQHF,TGTGCCAGCAGCTGGACAGGCGATAGCAATCAGCCCCAGCATTTT
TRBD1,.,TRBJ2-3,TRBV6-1,CASSAGQGLGTDTQYF,TGTGCCAGCAGTGCTGGACAGGGGTTGGGCACAGATACGCAGTATTTT
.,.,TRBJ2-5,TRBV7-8,CASSLWGGLIQETQYF,TGTGCCAGCAGCTTATGGGGGGGCCTAATCCAAGAGACCCAGTACTTC
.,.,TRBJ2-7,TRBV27,CASSLYSRQGTYEQYF,TGTGCCAGCAGTTTATACAGTCGGCAGGGGACCTACGAGCAGTACTTC
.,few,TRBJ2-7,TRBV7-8,CASSLALGEQYF,TGTGCCAGCAGCTTAGCGCTAGGAGAGCAGTACTTC
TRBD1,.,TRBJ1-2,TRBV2,CASHRDRSSSF,TGTGCCAGCCACCGGGACAGATCGTCCTCGTTC
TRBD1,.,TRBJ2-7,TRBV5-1,CASSLSGQGAYEQYF,TGCGCCAGCAGCTTGTCGGGACAGGGGGCTTACGAGCAGTACTTC
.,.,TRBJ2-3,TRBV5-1,CASSHPGADTQYF,TGCGCCAGCAGCCACCCGGGAGCAGATACGCAGTATTTT
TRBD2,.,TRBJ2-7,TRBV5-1,CASSPRTSGGAVQYF,TGCGCCAGCAGTCCCCGGACTAGCGGGGGGGCCGTGCAGTACTTC
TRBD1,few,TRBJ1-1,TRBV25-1,CASKDGYRGNTEAFF,TGTGCCAGCAAGGATGGGTACAGGGGAAACACTGAAGCTTTCTTT
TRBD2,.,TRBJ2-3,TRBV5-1,CASSLGTSGAGDTQYF,TGCGCCAGCAGCTTGGGGACTAGCGGGGCTGGGGATACGCAGTATTTT
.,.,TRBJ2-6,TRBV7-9,CASSSLSGANVLTF,TGTGCCAGCAGCTCGCTATCTGGGGCCAACGTCCTGACTTTC
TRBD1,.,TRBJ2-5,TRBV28,CASRSLDRAAETQYF,TGTGCCAGCAGATCCCTTGACAGGGCCGCGGAGACCCAGTACTTC
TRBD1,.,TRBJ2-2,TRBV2,CASSGTGGTGELFF,TGTGCCAGCAGCGGGACAGGGGGCACCGGGGAGCTGTTTTTT
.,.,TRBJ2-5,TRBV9,CASSVGPRETQYF,TGTGCCAGCAGCGTAGGCCCTCGGGAGACCCAGTACTTC
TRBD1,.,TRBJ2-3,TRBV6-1,CATLGTGTDTQYF,TGTGCCACCCTCGGGACAGGCACAGATACGCAGTATTTT
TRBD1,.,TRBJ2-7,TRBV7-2,CASSRSLTTGGKGYEQYF,TGTGCCAGCAGCCGTTCGCTAACAACAGGGGGCAAGGGGTACGAGCAGTACTTC
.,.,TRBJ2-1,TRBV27,CASRLVARVQGEQFF,TGTGCCAGCAGGTTGGTGGCCAGGGTCCAAGGGGAGCAGTTCTTC
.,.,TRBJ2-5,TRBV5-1,CASSREAGLETQYF,TGCGCCAGCTCCAGGGAGGCAGGGCTAGAGACCCAGTACTTC
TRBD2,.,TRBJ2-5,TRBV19,CAASGGAVEETQYF,TGTGCAGCTAGCGGGGGGGCCGTGGAAGAGACCCAGTACTTC
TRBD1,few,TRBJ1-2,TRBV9,CASSSGQGAYGYTF,TGTGCCAGCAGCTCTGGACAGGGGGCGTATGGCTACACCTTC
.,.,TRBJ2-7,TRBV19,CASSMSTGHYEQYF,TGTGCCAGTAGTATGAGTACGGGACACTACGAGCAGTACTTC
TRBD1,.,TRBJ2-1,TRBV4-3,CASSQADRAGWREQFF,TGCGCCAGCAGCCAAGCGGACAGGGCGGGATGGCGTGAGCAGTTCTTC
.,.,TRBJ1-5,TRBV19,CASSPGTLQPQHF,TGTGCCAGTTCCCCGGGTACGTTGCAGCCCCAGCATTTT
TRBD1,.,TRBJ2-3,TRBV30,CAWGGQGAGTDTQYF,TGTGCCTGGGGAGGACAGGGGGCAGGCACAGATACGCAGTATTTT
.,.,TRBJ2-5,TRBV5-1,CASSLVNREETQYF,TGCGCCAGCAGCTTGGTCAACAGGGAAGAGACCCAGTACTTC
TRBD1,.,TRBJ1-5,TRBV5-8,CASSHRGGQPQHF,TGTGCCAGCAGCCACAGGGGTGGGCAGCCCCAGCATTTT
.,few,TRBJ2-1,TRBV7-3,CASSPGDNEQFF,TGTGCCAGCAGCCCCGGTGATAATGAGCAGTTCTTC
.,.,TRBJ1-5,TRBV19,CASSIRPERPQHF,TGTGCCAGTAGTATACGTCCCGAGCGGCCCCAGCATTTT
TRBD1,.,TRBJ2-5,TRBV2,CASRQGRETQYF,TGTGCCAGTCGACAGGGGAGGGAGACCCAGTACTTC
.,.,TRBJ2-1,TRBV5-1,CASSLAGVGSSSYNEQFF,TGCGCCAGCAGCTTGGCCGGGGTCGGGTCCAGCTCCTACAATGAGCAGTTCTTC
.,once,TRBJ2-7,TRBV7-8,CASSSHNEQYF,TGTGCCAGCAGCTCGCACAACGAGCAGTACTTC
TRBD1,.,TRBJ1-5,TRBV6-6,CASTKQGDQPQHF,TGTGCCAGCACCAAACAGGGGGATCAGCCCCAGCATTTT
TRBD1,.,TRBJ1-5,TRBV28,CASSSTQGSVYQPQHF,TGTGCCAGCAGTTCCACACAGGGGAGTGTCTATCAGCCCCAGCATTTT